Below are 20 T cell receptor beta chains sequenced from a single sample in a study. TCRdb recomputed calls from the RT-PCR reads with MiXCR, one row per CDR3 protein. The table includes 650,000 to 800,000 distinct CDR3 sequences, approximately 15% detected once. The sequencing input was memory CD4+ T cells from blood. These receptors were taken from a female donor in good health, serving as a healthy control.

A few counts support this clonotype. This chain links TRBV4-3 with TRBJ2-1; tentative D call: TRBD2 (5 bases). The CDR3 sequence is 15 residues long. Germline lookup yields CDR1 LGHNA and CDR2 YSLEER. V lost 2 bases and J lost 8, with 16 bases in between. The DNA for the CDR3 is TGCGCCAGCAGCCAATTACTAGTCGTGGGCGATGAGCAGTTCTTC. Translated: CASSQLLVVGDEQFF.

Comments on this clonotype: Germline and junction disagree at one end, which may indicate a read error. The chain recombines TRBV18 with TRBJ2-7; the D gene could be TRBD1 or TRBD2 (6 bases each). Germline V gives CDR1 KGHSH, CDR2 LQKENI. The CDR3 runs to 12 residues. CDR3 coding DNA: TGTGCCAGCTCACCACTGGGCGACAGGAGGGACTTC. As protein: CASSPLGDRRDF.

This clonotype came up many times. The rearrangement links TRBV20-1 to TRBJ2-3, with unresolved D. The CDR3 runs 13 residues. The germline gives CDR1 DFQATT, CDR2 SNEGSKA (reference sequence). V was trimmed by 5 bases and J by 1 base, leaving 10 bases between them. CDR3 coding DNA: TGCAGTGCTGTAAGGACCGGCACAGATACGCAGTATTTT. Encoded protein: CSAVRTGTDTQYF.

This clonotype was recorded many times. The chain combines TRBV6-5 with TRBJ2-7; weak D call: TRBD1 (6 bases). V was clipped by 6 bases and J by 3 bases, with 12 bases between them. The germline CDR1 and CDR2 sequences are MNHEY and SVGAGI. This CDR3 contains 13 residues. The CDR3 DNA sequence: TGTGCCAGCAGCACGGACAGACACTACGAGCAGTACTTC. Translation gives CASSTDRHYEQYF.

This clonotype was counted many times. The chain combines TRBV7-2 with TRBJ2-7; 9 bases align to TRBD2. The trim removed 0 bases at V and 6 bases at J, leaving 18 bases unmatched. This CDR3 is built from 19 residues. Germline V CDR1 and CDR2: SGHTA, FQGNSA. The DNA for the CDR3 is TGTGCCAGCAGCTTAGCGCCTCGGTCCGGCGGGAGGGCCGGTTTCGAGCAGTACTTC. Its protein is CASSLAPRSGGRAGFEQYF. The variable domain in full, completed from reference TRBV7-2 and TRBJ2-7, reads GAGVSQSPSNKVTEKGKDVELRCDPISGHTALYWYRQSLGQGLEFLIYFQGNSAPDKSGLPSDRFSAERTGGSVSTLTIQRTQQEDSAVYLCASSLAPRSGGRAGFEQYFGPGTRLTVT.

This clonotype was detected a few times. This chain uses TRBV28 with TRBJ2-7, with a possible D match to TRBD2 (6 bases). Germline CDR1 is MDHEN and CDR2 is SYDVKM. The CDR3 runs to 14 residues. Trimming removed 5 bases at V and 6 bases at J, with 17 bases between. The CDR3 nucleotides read TGTGCCAGCAGTAATGGAGGGGCGCTGGTCGAGCAGTACTTC. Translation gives CASSNGGALVEQYF.

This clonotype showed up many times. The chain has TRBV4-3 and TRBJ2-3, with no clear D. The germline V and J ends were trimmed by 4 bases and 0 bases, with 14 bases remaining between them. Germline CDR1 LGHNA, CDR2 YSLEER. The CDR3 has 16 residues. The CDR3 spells CASSLRWGASTDTQYF. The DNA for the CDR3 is TGCGCCAGCAGCCTCAGGTGGGGTGCTAGCACAGATACGCAGTATTTT.

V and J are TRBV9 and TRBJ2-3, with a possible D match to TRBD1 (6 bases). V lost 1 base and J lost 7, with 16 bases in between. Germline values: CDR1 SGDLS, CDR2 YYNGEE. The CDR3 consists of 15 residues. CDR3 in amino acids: CASSVQGSAFNTQYF. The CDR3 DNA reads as TGTGCCAGCAGCGTACAGGGGTCGGCTTTTAATACGCAGTATTTT.

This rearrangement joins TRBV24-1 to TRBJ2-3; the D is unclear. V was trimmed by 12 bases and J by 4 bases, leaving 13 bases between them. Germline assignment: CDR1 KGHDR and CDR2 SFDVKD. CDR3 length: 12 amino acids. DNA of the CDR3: TGTGCCGTATCAGACCGTCCAGATACGCAGTATTTT. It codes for CAVSDRPDTQYF.

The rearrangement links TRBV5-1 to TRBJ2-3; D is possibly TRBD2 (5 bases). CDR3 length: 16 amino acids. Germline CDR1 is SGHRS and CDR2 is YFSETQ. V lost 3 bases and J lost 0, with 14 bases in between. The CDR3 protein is CASSSYRSSSTDTQYF. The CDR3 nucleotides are TGCGCCAGCAGCTCGTACCGGTCTAGCAGCACAGATACGCAGTATTTT.

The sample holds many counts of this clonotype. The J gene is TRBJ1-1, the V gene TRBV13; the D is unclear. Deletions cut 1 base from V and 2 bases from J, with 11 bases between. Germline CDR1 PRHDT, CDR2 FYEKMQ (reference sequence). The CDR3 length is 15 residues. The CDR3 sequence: CASSLVLGVNTEAFF. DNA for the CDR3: TGTGCCAGCAGCTTAGTATTGGGAGTTAACACTGAAGCTTTCTTT.

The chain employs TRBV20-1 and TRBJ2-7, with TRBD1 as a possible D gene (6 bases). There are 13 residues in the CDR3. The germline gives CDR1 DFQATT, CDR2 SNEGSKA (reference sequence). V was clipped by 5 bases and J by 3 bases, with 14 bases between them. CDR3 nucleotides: TGCAGTGCTCGCTCAGGGGTCCACTACGAGCAGTACTTC. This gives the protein CSARSGVHYEQYF.

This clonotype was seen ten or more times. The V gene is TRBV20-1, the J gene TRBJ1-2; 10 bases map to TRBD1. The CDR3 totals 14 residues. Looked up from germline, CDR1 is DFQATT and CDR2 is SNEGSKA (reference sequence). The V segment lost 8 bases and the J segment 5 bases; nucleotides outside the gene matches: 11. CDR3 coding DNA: TGCAGTTACTTTACGGGGACAGGGGCTTATGGCTACACCTTC. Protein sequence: CSYFTGTGAYGYTF.

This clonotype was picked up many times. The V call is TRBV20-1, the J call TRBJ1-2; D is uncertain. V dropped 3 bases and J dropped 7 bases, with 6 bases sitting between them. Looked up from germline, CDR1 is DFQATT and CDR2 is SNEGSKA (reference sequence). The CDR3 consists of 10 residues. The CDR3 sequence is CSASVAGYTF. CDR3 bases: TGCAGTGCTAGTGTGGCTGGCTACACCTTC.

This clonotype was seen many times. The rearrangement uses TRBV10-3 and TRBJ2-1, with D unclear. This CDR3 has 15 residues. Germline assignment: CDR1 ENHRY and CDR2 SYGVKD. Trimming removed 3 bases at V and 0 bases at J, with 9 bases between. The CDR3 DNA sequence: TGTGCCATCAGTGATGGTAGTGACTCCTACAATGAGCAGTTCTTC. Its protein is CAISDGSDSYNEQFF.

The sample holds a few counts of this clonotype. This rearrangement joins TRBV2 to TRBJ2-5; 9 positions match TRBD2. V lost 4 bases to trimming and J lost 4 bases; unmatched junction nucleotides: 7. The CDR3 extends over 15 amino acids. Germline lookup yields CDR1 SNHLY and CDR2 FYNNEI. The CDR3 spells CASSALRGGRETQYF. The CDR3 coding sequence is TGTGCCAGCAGTGCCCTGCGGGGGGGCCGAGAGACCCAGTACTTC.

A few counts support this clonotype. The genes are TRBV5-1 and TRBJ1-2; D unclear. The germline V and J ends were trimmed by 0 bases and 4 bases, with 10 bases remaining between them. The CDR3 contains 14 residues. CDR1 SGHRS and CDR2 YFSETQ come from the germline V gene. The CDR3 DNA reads TGCGCCAGCAGCTTGGGCAGCGTACCCTATGGCTACACCTTC. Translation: CASSLGSVPYGYTF.

CDR3 region: CASSFSSDGFYNSPLHF. The CDR3 DNA is TGTGCCAGCAGCTTCTCATCCGACGGGTTCTATAATTCACCCCTCCACTTT. This rearrangement joins TRBV5-5 to TRBJ1-6, with D unclear. This CDR3 has 17 amino acids. Trimming stripped 2 bases from V and 3 bases from J, with 15 bases between. Per germline, CDR1 SGHKS and CDR2 YYEKEE (reference sequence).

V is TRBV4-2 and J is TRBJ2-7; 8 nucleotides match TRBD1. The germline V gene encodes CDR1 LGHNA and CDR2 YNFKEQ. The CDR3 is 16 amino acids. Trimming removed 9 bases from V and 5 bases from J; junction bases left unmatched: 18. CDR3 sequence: CASSTLSTGDVHEQYF. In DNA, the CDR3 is TGTGCCAGTAGTACCCTATCGACAGGGGATGTACACGAGCAGTACTTC.

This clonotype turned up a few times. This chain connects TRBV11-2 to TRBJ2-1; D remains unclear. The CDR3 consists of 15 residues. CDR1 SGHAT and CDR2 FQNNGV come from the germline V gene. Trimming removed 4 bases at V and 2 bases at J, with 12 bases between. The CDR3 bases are TGTGCCAGCAGCTCTTCTGTCGGTCCCTACAATGAGCAGTTCTTC. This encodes CASSSSVGPYNEQFF.